The entry that follows covers one TCR beta chain sequence. The data are from a study of CD8 T cells in Susac syndrome. The RNA, roughly 0.45 to 1 ug, was put through reverse transcription using random hexamers. It was immunoSEQ multiplex PCR that amplified TCR beta CDR3 across 54 Vbeta and 13 Jbeta. TCRdb re-analysed the immunoSEQ multiplex PCR reads in MiXCR, keeping a single row per CDR3 protein. The profile covers about 130,000 distinct CDR3 sequences, with about 96% appearing a single time and around 0.12% taken by the ten largest. Sequencing of TCR beta was performed on blood CD8+ and CD4+ T cells. Healthy donors constituted the control group, matched for age and sex. Negative isolation was applied to CD8+ and CD4+ T cells, and FACS enrichment was applied to TEMRA cells. CDR3 size: 14 residues. Deletions cut 4 bases from V and 4 bases from J, with 16 bases between. CDR1 is SQVTM and CDR2 is ANQGSEA in the germline V gene.

The chain employs TRBV29-1 and TRBJ1-2, with D maybe TRBD1 (6 bases). The receptor's source is a human donor in good health. The specimen sequenced was CD4+ T cells from PBMCs. The CDR3 here is CSVAWGASSYGYTF. The CDR3 DNA sequence: TGCAGCGTTGCCTGGGGGGCTAGTAGCTATGGCTACACCTTC.